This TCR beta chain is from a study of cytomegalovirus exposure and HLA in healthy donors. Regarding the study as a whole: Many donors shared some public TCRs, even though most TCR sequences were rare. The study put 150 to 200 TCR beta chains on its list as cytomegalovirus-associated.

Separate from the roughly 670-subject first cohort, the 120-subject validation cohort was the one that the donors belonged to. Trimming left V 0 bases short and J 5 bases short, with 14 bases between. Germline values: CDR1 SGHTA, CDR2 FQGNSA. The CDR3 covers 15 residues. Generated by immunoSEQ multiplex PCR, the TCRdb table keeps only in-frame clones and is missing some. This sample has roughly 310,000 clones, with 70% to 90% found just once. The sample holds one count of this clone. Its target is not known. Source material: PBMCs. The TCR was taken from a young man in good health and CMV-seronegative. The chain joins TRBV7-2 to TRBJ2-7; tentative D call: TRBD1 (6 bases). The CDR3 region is CASSLANREFDEQYF. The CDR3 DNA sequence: TGTGCCAGCAGCTTAGCGAACAGGGAGTTCGACGAGCAGTACTTC. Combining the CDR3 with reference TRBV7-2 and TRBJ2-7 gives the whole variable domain GAGVSQSPSNKVTEKGKDVELRCDPISGHTALYWYRQSLGQGLEFLIYFQGNSAPDKSGLPSDRFSAERTGGSVSTLTIQRTQQEDSAVYLCASSLANREFDEQYFGPGTRLTVT.